Presented here are 17 T cell receptor beta chains from one specimen sequenced in a study of cytomegalovirus exposure and HLA in healthy donors. Both 60 Vbeta primers and 13 Jbeta primers went into the PCR. The protocol was immunoSEQ multiplex PCR, while the TCRdb copy is restricted to in-frame clones and leaves out a portion. The sample has approximately 76,000 clones, roughly 85% seen once. Sequenced sample: PBMCs. These receptor sequences come from a man aged 25 to 45 in good health and CMV-seronegative.

The chain uses TRBV7-2 and TRBJ2-7; D not resolved. Trimming removed 5 bases from V and 4 bases from J, with 9 bases in between. CDR1 is SGHTA, CDR2 FQGNSA, per germline. The CDR3 runs 12 residues. CDR3 in amino acids: CASSRSGYEQYF. The CDR3 DNA follows: TGTGCCAGCAGCCGCTCAGGATACGAGCAGTACTTC.

This clone was detected only a few times. This sample includes further DNA sequences coding for the same CDR3. The rearrangement uses TRBV7-9 and TRBJ2-5; the D is unclear. Germline CDR1 is SEHNR and CDR2 is FQNEAQ (reference sequence). This CDR3 region has 12 residues. The V end was cut by 3 bases, the J end by 1 base, with 3 bases between. In nucleotides, the CDR3 is TGTGCCAGCAGCTTCTCCCAAGAGACCCAGTACTTC. Translating it yields CASSFSQETQYF. The complete variable domain, with remaining parts taken from reference TRBV7-9 and TRBJ2-5, reads DTGVSQNPRHKITKRGQNVTFRCDPISEHNRLYWYRQTLGQGPEFLTYFQNEAQLEKSRLLSDRFSAERPKGSFSTLEIQRTEQGDSAMYLCASSFSQETQYFGPGTRLLVL.

The gene calls are TRBV27 and TRBJ1-2; D possibly corresponds to TRBD1 (5 bases). Trimming shortened V by 6 bases and J by 8 bases, and 13 bases separated the two germline ends. CDR3 length: 12 amino acids. Germline CDR1 MNHEY, CDR2 SMNVEV (reference sequence). CDR3 protein: CASRSTGEGYTF. DNA of the CDR3: TGTGCCAGCAGAAGCACAGGCGAAGGCTACACCTTC.

CDR3 sequence: CSVAMTGGEQYF. The CDR3 DNA sequence: TGCAGCGTAGCTATGACAGGGGGCGAGCAGTACTTC. The chain recombines TRBV29-1 with TRBJ2-7, with 9 positions matching TRBD1. The V gene end was trimmed by 6 bases and the J gene end by 6 bases; junction bases not matched to a gene: 6. Looked up from germline, CDR1 is SQVTM and CDR2 is ANQGSEA. The length of the CDR3 is 12 residues.

In this sample, this clone turned up a few times. The gene calls are TRBV18 and TRBJ2-3; a possible D gene is TRBD2 (5 bases). This CDR3 has 13 amino acids. V shed 3 bases and J shed 5 bases, with 9 bases lying between them. The germline CDR1 and CDR2 sequences are KGHSH and LQKENI. For the CDR3, the DNA is TGTGCCAGCTCACCGAGACTAAGAGATACGCAGTATTTT. It translates to CASSPRLRDTQYF.

The rearrangement links TRBV27 to TRBJ1-4; TRBD1 aligns across 8 bases. CDR3 length: 14 amino acids. Germline V gene lookup returns CDR1 MNHEY and CDR2 SMNVEV (reference sequence). The V and J ends lost 8 bases and 5 bases, in that order; junction bases with no gene match: 7. The CDR3 sequence is CASSLQGANEKLFF. CDR3 coding DNA: TGTGCCAGCTCCCTTCAGGGGGCGAATGAAAAACTGTTTTTT.

This clone was detected only once. The V gene is TRBV5-6, the J gene TRBJ2-5; 7 nucleotides match TRBD1. Germline CDR1 reads SGHDT; CDR2 reads YYEEEE. The CDR3 totals 14 residues. The V and J ends lost 0 bases and 4 bases, in that order; junction bases with no gene match: 3. CDR3 protein: CASSLGSGGETQYF. The DNA of the CDR3 is TGTGCCAGCAGCTTGGGGTCAGGGGGAGAGACCCAGTACTTC.

Regarding this clone: Mismatch with germline at one junction end may stem from a read error. The chain combines TRBV20-1 with TRBJ1-2; 7 bases are shared with TRBD1. The CDR3 length is 11 residues. Germline V CDR1 and CDR2: DFQATT, SNEGSKA (reference sequence). CDR3 sequence: CSARDLGTAFF. The CDR3 DNA reads as TGCAGTGCTAGAGATCTCGGGACAGCTTTCTTC.

The chain recombines TRBV11-1 with TRBJ1-1; 8 nucleotides agree with TRBD1. Germline lookup yields CDR1 SGHAT and CDR2 FQDESV (reference sequence). The CDR3 length is 15 residues. J gave up 5 bases and V 2 bases, and 7 bases lay outside the gene matches. The CDR3: CASSLRTGLVTEAFF. CDR3 nucleotides: TGTGCCAGCAGCTTAAGGACAGGGTTGGTAACTGAAGCTTTCTTT. The full variable domain, its missing parts supplied by reference TRBV11-1 and TRBJ1-1, is EAEVAQSPRYKITEKSQAVAFWCDPISGHATLYWYRQILGQGPELLVQFQDESVVDDSQLPKDRFSAERLKGVDSTLKIQPAELGDSAMYLCASSLRTGLVTEAFFGQGTRLTVV.

The chain employs TRBV30 and TRBJ2-7, with 10 bases that match TRBD1. With V trimmed by 5 bases and J by 7 bases, 8 bases remained unmatched. The CDR3 is made up of 13 amino acids. The germline gives CDR1 GTSNPN, CDR2 SVGIG (reference sequence). The CDR3 is CAWGGTGVREQYF. CDR3 coding DNA: TGTGCCTGGGGGGGGACAGGGGTGAGGGAGCAGTACTTC.

This clone has just one count. This rearrangement joins TRBV6-5 to TRBJ1-5; 7 bases match TRBD1. With V trimmed by 5 bases and J by 9 bases, 7 bases remained unmatched. The germline V gene encodes CDR1 MNHEY and CDR2 SVGAGI. This CDR3 is 13 amino acids long. CDR3 protein: CASSLDRTRPQHF. In DNA, the CDR3 is TGTGCCAGCAGTCTGGACAGGACTCGGCCCCAGCATTTT.

This chain uses TRBV7-6 with TRBJ2-3; D ambiguous. CDR1 is SGHVS and CDR2 is FNYEAQ in the germline V gene. This CDR3 has 16 amino acids. V lost 1 base, J lost 4 bases, and 15 bases lay in between. The CDR3 bases are TGTGCCAGCAGCTTAGATGAGGCGCTGAGAGCAGATACGCAGTATTTT. Its translation: CASSLDEALRADTQYF.

V and J are TRBV14 and TRBJ1-1, with no clear D. The CDR3 extends over 15 amino acids. Between the trimmed V and J ends, which lost 2 bases and 0 bases, there was a span of 10 bases. CDR1 and CDR2 (germline): SGHDN, FVKESK. CDR3 sequence (DNA): TGTGCCAGCAGCCAATTCCCCCTAATGAACACTGAAGCTTTCTTT. Its protein product is CASSQFPLMNTEAFF.

This chain uses TRBV18 with TRBJ1-4, with D uncertain. Germline V gene data show CDR1 as KGHSH and CDR2 as LQKENI. The V gene lost 3 bases and the J gene lost 3 bases, with 8 bases spanning the gap. The CDR3 is 14 residues long. CDR3 protein: CASSPRASNEKLFF. CDR3 nucleotides: TGTGCCAGCTCACCGAGAGCTTCTAATGAAAAACTGTTTTTT.

The chain recombines TRBV4-3 with TRBJ1-1; 7 positions agree with TRBD1. Trimming at V came to 0 bases and at J to 6 bases, leaving 16 bases not matched to a gene. Germline CDR1 reads LGHNA; CDR2 reads YSLEER. This CDR3 comprises 18 residues. The CDR3 nucleotides are TGCGCCAGCAGCCAAGATCTTTGGAGAGGGGGCGATCGGGCTGAAGCTTTCTTT. Protein product: CASSQDLWRGGDRAEAFF.

CDR3 in amino acids: CASSQVILTGNGYTF. The DNA for the CDR3 is TGCGCCAGCAGCCAAGTCATACTGACCGGGAATGGCTACACCTTC. This sequence joins TRBV4-3 and TRBJ1-2; D uncertain. CDR3 length: 15 amino acids. Trimming stripped 1 base from V and 6 bases from J, with 15 bases between. From germline, CDR1 is LGHNA and CDR2 YSLEER.

The chain links TRBV7-8 to TRBJ2-1; tentatively, D is TRBD2 (6 bases). CDR3 size: 14 residues. Trimming removed 3 bases from V and 3 bases from J, with 9 bases in between. Germline V gene lookup returns CDR1 SGHVS and CDR2 FQNEAQ. Here the CDR3 reads CASSLGGYYNEQFF. CDR3 sequence (DNA): TGTGCCAGCAGCTTGGGGGGTTACTACAATGAGCAGTTCTTC.